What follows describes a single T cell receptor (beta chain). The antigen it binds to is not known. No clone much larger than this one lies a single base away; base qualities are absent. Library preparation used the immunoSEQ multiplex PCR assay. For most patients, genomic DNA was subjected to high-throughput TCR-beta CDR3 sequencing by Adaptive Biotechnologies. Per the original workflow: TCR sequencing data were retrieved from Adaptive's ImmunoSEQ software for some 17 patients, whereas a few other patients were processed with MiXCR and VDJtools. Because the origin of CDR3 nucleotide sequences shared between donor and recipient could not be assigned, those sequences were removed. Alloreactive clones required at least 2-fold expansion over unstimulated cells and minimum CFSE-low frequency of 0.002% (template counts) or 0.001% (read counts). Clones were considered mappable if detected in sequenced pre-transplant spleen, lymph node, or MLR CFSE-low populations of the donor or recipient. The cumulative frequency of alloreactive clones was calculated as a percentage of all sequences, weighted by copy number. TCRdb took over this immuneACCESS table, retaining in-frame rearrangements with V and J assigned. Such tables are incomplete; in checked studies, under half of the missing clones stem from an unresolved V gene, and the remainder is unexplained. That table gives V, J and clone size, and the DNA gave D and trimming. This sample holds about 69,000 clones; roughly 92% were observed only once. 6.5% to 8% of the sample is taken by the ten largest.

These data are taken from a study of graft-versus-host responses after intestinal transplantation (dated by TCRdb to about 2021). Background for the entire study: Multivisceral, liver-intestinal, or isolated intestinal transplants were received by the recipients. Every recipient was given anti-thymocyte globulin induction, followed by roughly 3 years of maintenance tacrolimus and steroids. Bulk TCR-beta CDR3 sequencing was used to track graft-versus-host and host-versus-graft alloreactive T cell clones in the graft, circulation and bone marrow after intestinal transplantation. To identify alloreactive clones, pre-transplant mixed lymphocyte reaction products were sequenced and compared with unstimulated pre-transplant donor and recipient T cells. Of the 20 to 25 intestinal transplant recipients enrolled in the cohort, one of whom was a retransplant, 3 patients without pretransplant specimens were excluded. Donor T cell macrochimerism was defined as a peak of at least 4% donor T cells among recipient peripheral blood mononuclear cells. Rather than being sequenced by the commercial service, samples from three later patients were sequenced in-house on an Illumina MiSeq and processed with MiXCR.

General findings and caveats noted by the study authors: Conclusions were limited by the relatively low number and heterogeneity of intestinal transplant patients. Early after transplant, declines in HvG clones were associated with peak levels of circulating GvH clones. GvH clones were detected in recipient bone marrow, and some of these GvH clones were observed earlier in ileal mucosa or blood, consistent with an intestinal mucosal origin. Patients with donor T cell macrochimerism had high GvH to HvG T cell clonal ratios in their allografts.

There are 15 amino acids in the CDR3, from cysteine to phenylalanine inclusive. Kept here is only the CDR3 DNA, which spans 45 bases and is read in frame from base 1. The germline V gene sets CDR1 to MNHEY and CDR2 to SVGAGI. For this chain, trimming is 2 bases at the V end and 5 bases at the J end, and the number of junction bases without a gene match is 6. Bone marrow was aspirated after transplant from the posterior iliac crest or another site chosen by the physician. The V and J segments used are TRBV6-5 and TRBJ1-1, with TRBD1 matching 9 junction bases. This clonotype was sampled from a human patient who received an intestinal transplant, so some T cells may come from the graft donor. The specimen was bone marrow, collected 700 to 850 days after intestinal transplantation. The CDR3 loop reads CASSYPGTGFTEAFF. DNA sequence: TGTGCCAGCAGTTACCCGGGGACAGGGTTTACTGAAGCTTTCTTT.